This TCR beta chain was documented in a study of radiotherapy plus CTLA-4 blockade in lung cancer. V shed 6 bases and J shed 2 bases, with 11 bases lying between them. Germline V gene sequence: CDR1 SGHDT, CDR2 YYEEEE. This CDR3 comprises 13 residues. Sequenced by immunoSEQ multiplex PCR; TCRdb stores in-frame clones only, minus some. The sample has tens of thousands of clones; around 80% are singletons. The input for sequencing was peripheral blood, taken from a patient treated with radiotherapy plus ipilimumab. This receptor was obtained from a human donor with non-small cell lung cancer who had a complete response to radiotherapy plus ipilimumab. The V gene is TRBV5-6, the J gene TRBJ2-5, with D perhaps TRBD2 (6 bases). The CDR3 region is CASNRDWQETQYF. CDR3 in DNA: TGTGCCAGCAACCGGGACTGGCAAGAGACCCAGTACTTC.